These T cell receptor beta chains were read from a single sample in a study of T cell repertoires in aging, cancer and after chemotherapy. From the multiplex PCR reads, TCRdb called clonotypes with MiXCR, one entry per CDR3 protein. The sample lists some 9,200 distinct CDR3 sequences, under 65% occurring once. The sample consisted of blood. The receptor source for this set is a human donor in good health. CDR3s include the opening cysteine and the closing phenylalanine or tryptophan. The order of the fields is clone size, V gene, J gene, D gene, CDR3 protein, CDR3 DNA. A D gene is named only where the DNA matches it firmly. Only part of the rows carry a size: once, few, many, or a class if the clone is expanded.

clone_size: NA; v_call: TRBV4-2; j_call: TRBJ2-5; d_call: NA; cdr3_aa: CASSQDDGETQYF; cdr3_nt: TGTGCCAGCAGCCAAGATGACGGCGAGACCCAGTACTTC
clone_size: NA; v_call: TRBV5-7; j_call: TRBJ2-5; d_call: TRBD2; cdr3_aa: CASSLGGSGGQETQYF; cdr3_nt: TGTGCCAGCAGCTTGGGGGGGAGCGGGGGGCAAGAGACCCAGTACTTC
clone_size: NA; v_call: TRBV5-6; j_call: TRBJ2-5; d_call: TRBD2; cdr3_aa: CASSRQGRGQETQYF; cdr3_nt: TGTGCCAGCAGCCGACAAGGGAGGGGTCAAGAGACCCAGTACTTC
clone_size: NA; v_call: TRBV6-5; j_call: TRBJ1-6; d_call: NA; cdr3_aa: CASSRRGKNNSPLHF; cdr3_nt: TGTGCCAGCAGTCGCAGGGGAAAGAATAATTCACCCCTCCACTTT
clone_size: NA; v_call: TRBV24-1; j_call: TRBJ2-1; d_call: NA; cdr3_aa: CATSDLTREHNEQFF; cdr3_nt: TGTGCCACCAGTGATTTGACCCGGGAACACAATGAGCAGTTCTTC
clone_size: few; v_call: TRBV11-1; j_call: TRBJ2-1; d_call: TRBD2; cdr3_aa: CASSLGGRAENEQFF; cdr3_nt: TGTGCCAGCAGCTTGGGCGGGAGGGCCGAAAATGAGCAGTTCTTC
clone_size: NA; v_call: TRBV6-5; j_call: TRBJ1-2; d_call: TRBD1; cdr3_aa: CASSKGQGGGYTF; cdr3_nt: TGTGCCAGCAGTAAAGGACAGGGGGGCGGCTACACCTTC
clone_size: NA; v_call: TRBV6-2/TRBV6-3; j_call: TRBJ2-6; d_call: NA; cdr3_aa: CASLRVAGANVLTF; cdr3_nt: TGTGCCAGCCTTAGGGTGGCTGGGGCCAACGTCCTGACTTTC
clone_size: few; v_call: TRBV6-1; j_call: TRBJ2-5; d_call: NA; cdr3_aa: CASRGARGTQYF; cdr3_nt: TGTGCCAGCAGGGGGGCGCGAGGGACCCAGTACTTC
clone_size: few; v_call: TRBV13; j_call: TRBJ1-1; d_call: NA; cdr3_aa: CASSLYQNTEAFF; cdr3_nt: TGTGCCAGCAGCCTTTACCAGAACACTGAAGCTTTCTTT
clone_size: NA; v_call: TRBV6-8; j_call: TRBJ2-3; d_call: NA; cdr3_aa: CASSSLYGITDTQYF; cdr3_nt: TGTGCCAGCAGTTCGCTTTACGGGATCACAGATACGCAGTATTTT
clone_size: NA; v_call: TRBV19; j_call: TRBJ1-5; d_call: TRBD1; cdr3_aa: CASTGTGSLQPQHF; cdr3_nt: TGTGCCAGCACCGGGACAGGAAGTCTTCAGCCCCAGCATTTT
clone_size: NA; v_call: TRBV5-6; j_call: TRBJ2-3; d_call: NA; cdr3_aa: CASSGITSGDTQYF; cdr3_nt: TGTGCCAGCAGCGGGATTACCAGCGGAGATACGCAGTATTTT
clone_size: NA; v_call: TRBV19; j_call: TRBJ2-7; d_call: NA; cdr3_aa: CASSNGRGSYEQYF; cdr3_nt: TGTGCCAGTAGTAATGGTAGGGGCTCCTACGAGCAGTACTTC
clone_size: NA; v_call: TRBV5-4; j_call: TRBJ2-5; d_call: TRBD2; cdr3_aa: CATTSGGMRETQYF; cdr3_nt: TGTGCCACCACGTCGGGAGGGATGAGAGAGACCCAGTACTTC
clone_size: NA; v_call: TRBV15; j_call: TRBJ2-2; d_call: NA; cdr3_aa: CATSRDLGNTGELFF; cdr3_nt: TGTGCCACCAGCAGAGATCTCGGGAACACCGGGGAGCTGTTTTTT
clone_size: NA; v_call: TRBV24-1; j_call: TRBJ2-5; d_call: TRBD1; cdr3_aa: CATSDPGQGGKETQYF; cdr3_nt: TGTGCCACCAGTGACCCCGGACAGGGGGGTAAAGAGACCCAGTACTTC
clone_size: NA; v_call: TRBV30; j_call: TRBJ2-5; d_call: NA; cdr3_aa: CASRGGRETQYF; cdr3_nt: TGTGCCAGTAGGGGGGGGAGGGAGACCCAGTACTTC
clone_size: NA; v_call: TRBV19; j_call: TRBJ1-6; d_call: NA; cdr3_aa: CASSLSQGGTSPLHF; cdr3_nt: TGTGCCAGTAGTCTCTCACAGGGAGGAACTTCACCCCTCCACTTT
clone_size: NA; v_call: TRBV6-5; j_call: TRBJ2-2; d_call: NA; cdr3_aa: CASSSPYLGTGELFF; cdr3_nt: TGTGCCAGCAGTTCGCCCTACCTGGGGACCGGGGAGCTGTTTTTT
clone_size: NA; v_call: TRBV11-1; j_call: TRBJ1-3; d_call: NA; cdr3_aa: CASSLGVSSGNTIYF; cdr3_nt: TGTGCCAGCAGCTTGGGGGTCAGCTCTGGAAACACCATATATTTT
clone_size: NA; v_call: TRBV28; j_call: TRBJ1-6; d_call: NA; cdr3_aa: CASKDRRYNSPLHF; cdr3_nt: TGTGCCAGCAAGGACAGAAGATATAATTCACCCCTCCACTTT
clone_size: once; v_call: TRBV5-5; j_call: TRBJ1-6; d_call: NA; cdr3_aa: CASGSQGTSYNSPLHF; cdr3_nt: TGTGCCAGCGGTTCTCAGGGGACATCCTATAATTCACCCCTCCACTTT
clone_size: NA; v_call: TRBV19; j_call: TRBJ2-2; d_call: TRBD1; cdr3_aa: CASSRDRNTGELFF; cdr3_nt: TGTGCCAGTAGTAGGGACAGGAACACCGGGGAGCTGTTTTTT
clone_size: few; v_call: TRBV6-5; j_call: TRBJ1-2; d_call: NA; cdr3_aa: CASSQTTGLHYGYTF; cdr3_nt: TGTGCCAGCAGCCAAACCACAGGGTTACACTATGGCTACACCTTC
clone_size: few; v_call: TRBV12-3/TRBV12-4; j_call: TRBJ2-2; d_call: TRBD2; cdr3_aa: CASSLASGSGELFF; cdr3_nt: TGTGCCAGCAGTTTGGCTAGCGGCTCCGGGGAGCTGTTTTTT
clone_size: NA; v_call: TRBV5-4; j_call: TRBJ2-7; d_call: TRBD2; cdr3_aa: CASSYSGTSGSYEQYF; cdr3_nt: TGTGCCAGCAGCTACTCCGGGACTAGCGGGAGCTACGAGCAGTACTTC
clone_size: NA; v_call: TRBV5-4; j_call: TRBJ2-1; d_call: NA; cdr3_aa: CASSPNGEAQFF; cdr3_nt: TGTGCCAGCAGCCCAAACGGAGAGGCTCAGTTCTTC
clone_size: NA; v_call: TRBV19; j_call: TRBJ1-5; d_call: NA; cdr3_aa: CAALGGQGTLIDNQPQHF; cdr3_nt: TGTGCCGCTCTAGGGGGGCAGGGGACACTTATCGACAATCAGCCCCAGCATTTT
clone_size: few; v_call: TRBV7-2; j_call: TRBJ1-5; d_call: NA; cdr3_aa: CASSPGTRENQPQHF; cdr3_nt: TGTGCCAGCAGCCCCGGGACCCGGGAAAATCAGCCCCAGCATTTT
clone_size: NA; v_call: TRBV27; j_call: TRBJ1-1; d_call: NA; cdr3_aa: CASSWKWDTEAFF; cdr3_nt: TGTGCCAGCAGTTGGAAGTGGGACACTGAAGCTTTCTTT
clone_size: NA; v_call: TRBV18; j_call: TRBJ2-1; d_call: TRBD2; cdr3_aa: CASSLLAGSGHEQFF; cdr3_nt: TGTGCCAGCTCACTACTAGCGGGGAGTGGCCATGAGCAGTTCTTC
clone_size: NA; v_call: TRBV6-1; j_call: TRBJ1-2; d_call: NA; cdr3_aa: CASTRQVWLGYTF; cdr3_nt: TGTGCCAGCACGAGACAGGTTTGGCTTGGCTACACCTTC
clone_size: NA; v_call: TRBV6-5; j_call: TRBJ1-5; d_call: NA; cdr3_aa: CASGTQPQHF; cdr3_nt: TGTGCCAGCGGGACGCAGCCCCAGCATTTT
clone_size: NA; v_call: TRBV12-3/TRBV12-4; j_call: TRBJ1-1; d_call: TRBD1; cdr3_aa: CASSWTGNTEAFF; cdr3_nt: TGTGCCAGCAGTTGGACAGGGAACACTGAAGCTTTCTTT
clone_size: NA; v_call: TRBV29-1; j_call: TRBJ1-2; d_call: NA; cdr3_aa: CSVTLTDNYGYTF; cdr3_nt: TGCAGCGTTACATTGACAGACAACTATGGCTACACCTTC
clone_size: few; v_call: TRBV12-3/TRBV12-4; j_call: TRBJ2-6; d_call: NA; cdr3_aa: CASSLAPGSGANVLTF; cdr3_nt: TGTGCCAGCAGTTTAGCGCCAGGTTCCGGGGCCAACGTCCTGACTTTC
clone_size: NA; v_call: TRBV27; j_call: TRBJ2-3; d_call: TRBD1; cdr3_aa: CASSLLSRGQYSTDTQYF; cdr3_nt: TGTGCCAGCAGTTTATTAAGCCGGGGACAGTATAGCACAGATACGCAGTATTTT
clone_size: NA; v_call: TRBV19; j_call: TRBJ1-2; d_call: NA; cdr3_aa: CASSWGPSNYGYTF; cdr3_nt: TGTGCCAGTAGTTGGGGACCATCTAACTATGGCTACACCTTC
clone_size: NA; v_call: TRBV6-5; j_call: TRBJ1-5; d_call: TRBD1; cdr3_aa: CASSGQGSNQPQHF; cdr3_nt: TGTGCCAGCAGTGGACAGGGTAGCAATCAGCCCCAGCATTTT
clone_size: NA; v_call: TRBV6-5; j_call: TRBJ1-2; d_call: NA; cdr3_aa: CASSYSRSYGYTF; cdr3_nt: TGTGCCAGCAGTTACTCTCGATCCTATGGCTACACCTTC
clone_size: NA; v_call: TRBV5-6; j_call: TRBJ2-3; d_call: NA; cdr3_aa: CASSPRSAGDTQYF; cdr3_nt: TGTGCCAGCAGCCCTCGGTCCGCCGGGGATACGCAGTATTTT
clone_size: NA; v_call: TRBV29-1; j_call: TRBJ1-2; d_call: NA; cdr3_aa: CSVDSTNYGYTF; cdr3_nt: TGCAGCGTGGACAGCACTAACTATGGCTACACCTTC
clone_size: NA; v_call: TRBV6-4; j_call: TRBJ1-1; d_call: NA; cdr3_aa: CASSNTGSTEAFF; cdr3_nt: TGTGCCAGCAGCAATACAGGGTCCACTGAAGCTTTCTTT
clone_size: NA; v_call: TRBV7-6; j_call: TRBJ2-1; d_call: TRBD2; cdr3_aa: CASSSGSSGTAGGQFF; cdr3_nt: TGTGCCAGCAGCTCTGGGAGTAGCGGGACGGCGGGGGGGCAGTTCTTC
clone_size: NA; v_call: TRBV7-9; j_call: TRBJ1-6; d_call: TRBD1; cdr3_aa: CASSSTDRASPLHF; cdr3_nt: TGTGCCAGCAGCTCAACCGACAGGGCCTCACCCCTCCACTTT
clone_size: NA; v_call: TRBV11-1; j_call: TRBJ1-5; d_call: TRBD1; cdr3_aa: CASSSGGGNQPQHF; cdr3_nt: TGTGCCAGCAGCTCAGGGGGCGGCAATCAGCCCCAGCATTTT
clone_size: NA; v_call: TRBV7-9; j_call: TRBJ1-1; d_call: NA; cdr3_aa: CASSLVIQNTEAFF; cdr3_nt: TGTGCCAGCAGCTTAGTTATCCAAAACACTGAAGCTTTCTTT
clone_size: NA; v_call: TRBV7-2; j_call: TRBJ1-2; d_call: NA; cdr3_aa: CASSLSPDSSYGYTF; cdr3_nt: TGTGCCAGCAGCTTATCCCCGGACAGCAGCTATGGCTACACCTTC
clone_size: NA; v_call: TRBV30; j_call: TRBJ2-3; d_call: TRBD2; cdr3_aa: CAWSPGGSIDTQYF; cdr3_nt: TGTGCCTGGAGTCCGGGAGGTTCAATAGATACGCAGTATTTT
clone_size: NA; v_call: TRBV19; j_call: TRBJ1-1; d_call: NA; cdr3_aa: CASTMGGSTEAFF; cdr3_nt: TGTGCCAGTACTATGGGAGGGTCCACTGAAGCTTTCTTT
clone_size: NA; v_call: TRBV18; j_call: TRBJ2-1; d_call: NA; cdr3_aa: CASSPGGVVDEQFF; cdr3_nt: TGTGCCAGCTCACCCGGCGGGGTGGTCGATGAGCAGTTCTTC
clone_size: few; v_call: TRBV5-4; j_call: TRBJ2-1; d_call: TRBD2; cdr3_aa: CASSFLAGSYNEQFF; cdr3_nt: TGTGCCAGCAGCTTTCTAGCGGGCTCCTACAATGAGCAGTTCTTC
clone_size: few; v_call: TRBV6-1; j_call: TRBJ1-2; d_call: NA; cdr3_aa: CASSESTDYGYTF; cdr3_nt: TGTGCCAGCAGTGAAAGCACTGACTATGGCTACACCTTC
clone_size: NA; v_call: TRBV19; j_call: TRBJ2-1; d_call: NA; cdr3_aa: CASSREWSSYNEQFF; cdr3_nt: TGTGCCAGTAGTAGAGAATGGAGCTCCTACAATGAGCAGTTCTTC
clone_size: NA; v_call: TRBV12-3/TRBV12-4; j_call: TRBJ1-1; d_call: NA; cdr3_aa: CASSLAANTEAFF; cdr3_nt: TGTGCCAGCAGTTTAGCGGCGAACACTGAAGCTTTCTTT
clone_size: few; v_call: TRBV6-5; j_call: TRBJ2-1; d_call: TRBD2; cdr3_aa: CASSYEVAGANEQFF; cdr3_nt: TGTGCCAGCAGTTACGAGGTAGCGGGGGCCAATGAGCAGTTCTTC